Following are 30 T cell receptor beta chains from one sample sequenced in a study of persistence of HIV-infected CD4 T cells (dated by TCRdb to about 2020). TCRbeta repertoires were sequenced from genomic DNA with the immunoSEQ hsTCRB assay version 4 in survey mode. Drawn from immuneACCESS, this table holds only the in-frame rearrangements with V and J called that TCRdb kept. Clones are partly lost; checked studies trace under half to an unresolved V gene and leave the rest unexplained. The sample contains about 13,000 clones, less than 70% of them found a single time. Of the sample, roughly 7.2% is held by the ten largest clones. In the paper's terms, the treatment or condition label means: suppressive antiretroviral therapy. A pool of overlapping 15-mer peptides from HIV-1 Gag, at around 0.99 ug per peptide per mL, was used to stimulate the cells. Responding CD4+ T cells were sorted by upregulation of both CD40 ligand and CD69.

What these receptors recognize is not known. The sequencing used CD4+ T cells sorted from PBMCs after approximately 20-hour stimulation, collected from a patient who received antiretroviral therapy. The meaning of the sample's cell subset or site label: CD40L+CD69+ CD4 T cells responding to HIV-1 Gag peptides. These receptors came from an adult man with HIV who was CMV-seropositive.

This clone was seen once. V is TRBV6-6 and J is TRBJ2-1; possibly TRBD1 for D (8 bases). The CDR3 spans 15 residues. V lost 8 bases and J 8 bases, leaving 22 bases between the germline ends. The germline V gene has CDR1 MNHNY and CDR2 SVGAGI (reference sequence). The CDR3 region has the DNA TGTGCCAGCGTCGCTCCGGGGGGACAGGCCCATGAGCAGTTCTTC. Its protein product is CASVAPGGQAHEQFF.

The V and J genes are TRBV7-2 and TRBJ1-1; D might be TRBD1 (5 bases). The CDR3 spans 15 residues. The V and J ends lost 2 bases and 6 bases respectively, with 16 bases between them. Germline CDR1 SGHTA, CDR2 FQGNSA. CDR3 in amino acids: CASSLSQVGGPEAFF. CDR3 DNA sequence: TGTGCCAGCAGCTTATCCCAGGTCGGGGGTCCTGAAGCTTTCTTT.

The chain carries TRBV2 and TRBJ2-2, with 7 bases lining up with TRBD1. J gave up 0 bases and V 7 bases, and 5 bases lay outside the gene matches. CDR1 and CDR2 (germline): SNHLY, FYNNEI. There are 15 residues in the CDR3. This CDR3 is CASKDRVTNTGELFF. The CDR3 coding sequence is TGTGCCAGCAAAGACAGGGTCACGAACACCGGGGAGCTGTTTTTT.

This clone was seen only a few times. This chain connects TRBV30 to TRBJ2-2, with D tentatively TRBD2 (6 bases). V was trimmed by 8 bases and J by 2 bases, leaving 15 bases between them. The CDR3 loop spans 14 amino acids. Germline V gene sequence: CDR1 GTSNPN, CDR2 SVGIG (reference sequence). The CDR3 loop is CARSGSFNTGELFF. For the CDR3, the DNA is TGTGCCCGATCCGGGAGTTTCAACACCGGGGAGCTGTTTTTT.

V usage is TRBV30 and J usage is TRBJ2-2; TRBD1 agrees at 8 bases. This CDR3 has 13 residues. CDR1 and CDR2 from the germline V gene are GTSNPN and SVGIG (reference sequence). V lost 8 bases and J lost 0; bases outside the gene matches: 2. CDR3 DNA sequence: TGTGCCCAGGGGGCTACGAACACCGGGGAGCTGTTTTTT. Protein sequence: CAQGATNTGELFF.

This chain uses TRBV7-9 with TRBJ1-3; the match to TRBD1 covers 7 bases. V dropped 3 bases and J dropped 0; count of bases not matched to a gene: 8. Germline-derived CDR1 and CDR2 are SEHNR and FQNEAQ (reference sequence). CDR3 length equals 17 residues. CDR3 sequence: CASSFGGQSTSGNTIYF. The CDR3 nucleotides are TGTGCCAGCAGCTTTGGGGGACAGTCGACCTCTGGAAACACCATATATTTT.

This clone is medium-sized within its sample. The V call is TRBV5-1, the J call TRBJ1-6; no clear D gene. Per the germline V gene, CDR1 is SGHRS and CDR2 is YFSETQ. V gave up 2 bases and J gave up 8 bases, with 8 bases separating them. This CDR3 spans 13 amino acids. This CDR3 is CASSFGRDSPLHF. The CDR3 DNA follows: TGCGCCAGCAGCTTTGGAAGGGATTCACCCCTCCACTTT.

V gene TRBV6-1 combines with J gene TRBJ1-2, with D possibly matching TRBD1 (6 bases). With 6 bases removed from V and 1 base from J, the gap between germline ends came to 21 bases. Looked up from germline, CDR1 is MNHNS and CDR2 is SASEGT. The CDR3 loop spans 17 amino acids. The CDR3 DNA is TGTGCCAGCAGCGAATACACTAGACAGGAATATAACTATGGCTACACCTTC. Its translation is CASSEYTRQEYNYGYTF.

In nucleotides, the CDR3 is TGTGCCAGTAGTCACACGACAGTCAAGCGCACCGGGGAGCTGTTTTTT. Its protein product is CASSHTTVKRTGELFF. The genes are TRBV19 and TRBJ2-2, with D possibly matching TRBD1 (5 bases). CDR1 is LNHDA, CDR2 SQIVND, per germline (reference sequence). The CDR3 totals 16 residues. V was trimmed by 5 bases and J by 4 bases, leaving 17 bases between them.

The chain couples TRBV19 to TRBJ1-3, with D unresolved. The CDR3 contains 11 residues. V lost 5 bases and J 5 bases, leaving 4 bases between the germline ends. In germline, CDR1 is LNHDA, CDR2 SQIVND (reference sequence). CDR3 sequence (DNA): TGTGCCAGTAGTTGGAGAAACACCATATATTTT. Its translation: CASSWRNTIYF.

In DNA, the CDR3 is TGTGCCAGCAGTGTACAGGGTCAGCCCCAGCATTTT. Protein: CASSVQGQPQHF. The chain is built from TRBV27 and TRBJ1-5; the D gene is possibly TRBD1 (6 bases). The CDR3 length is 12 residues. Germline V gives CDR1 MNHEY, CDR2 SMNVEV (reference sequence). Trimming pared 5 bases from V and 6 bases from J, leaving 8 bases between.

The chain uses TRBV10-3 and TRBJ1-1, with 7 bases identical to TRBD1. The CDR3 has 13 amino acids. V was pared by 5 bases and J by 4 bases, with 4 bases of the junction left unmatched. CDR1 is ENHRY, CDR2 SYGVKD, per germline. The DNA for the CDR3 is TGTGCCATCAGTTACAGGGGAGGCACTGAAGCTTTCTTT. Translated, it gives CAISYRGGTEAFF.

The chain recombines TRBV30 with TRBJ1-6; possibly TRBD1 for D (5 bases). The germline gives CDR1 GTSNPN, CDR2 SVGIG (reference sequence). The CDR3 is 13 residues long. V lost 1 base, J lost 8 bases, and 9 bases lay in between. The CDR3 reads CAWSGRVDSPLHF. The CDR3 nucleotides are TGTGCCTGGAGTGGCAGGGTGGATTCACCCCTCCACTTT.

The J gene is TRBJ2-1, the V gene TRBV6-5, with D uncertain. The CDR3 loop spans 13 amino acids. CDR1 and CDR2 from the germline V gene are MNHEY and SVGAGI. V was pared by 6 bases and J by 0 bases, with 6 bases between. CDR3 nucleotides: TGTGCCAGCAGCCCCCTCTCCTACAATGAGCAGTTCTTC. This gives the protein CASSPLSYNEQFF.

The rearrangement uses TRBV25-1 and TRBJ2-7, with D perhaps assigned TRBD1 or TRBD2 (5 bases each). Germline values: CDR1 MGHDK, CDR2 SYGVNS. The CDR3 has 11 residues. Trimming took 7 bases from V and 5 from J, leaving 9 bases between them. The CDR3, as DNA: TGTGCCAGCAAGGGACCACACGAGCAGTACTTC. Translating gives CASKGPHEQYF.

The chain employs TRBV29-1 and TRBJ2-3; 8 bases agree with TRBD2. Germline trimming cut 7 bases from V and 5 bases from J; bases unmatched to any gene: 11. Per germline, CDR1 SQVTM and CDR2 ANQGSEA. This CDR3 is 14 amino acids long. CDR3 bases: TGCAGCGCCGTTTCAGGGCTAGCGGGAGATACGCAGTATTTT. Its translation: CSAVSGLAGDTQYF.

This sequence joins TRBV7-9 and TRBJ1-5; 10 nucleotides align to TRBD1. The J segment lost 6 bases and the V segment lost 6 bases, leaving 8 bases of the junction unmatched. The CDR3 extends over 15 amino acids. CDR1 and CDR2 from the germline V gene are SEHNR and FQNEAQ (reference sequence). Written as DNA, the CDR3 is TGTGCCAGCAGTCCCGGGACAGGGGCTACTCAGCCCCAGCATTTT. Amino acid sequence: CASSPGTGATQPQHF.

This chain uses TRBV3-1 (or the pseudogene TRBV3-2) with TRBJ2-2, with D possibly TRBD2 on 6 matching bases. The length of the CDR3 is 14 residues. Trimming left V 4 bases short and J 5 bases short, with 11 bases between. Germline CDR1 LGHDT, CDR2 YNNKEL (reference sequence). The CDR3 nucleotides are TGTGCCAGCAGCCGGAGGGGAAGGACCGGGGAGCTGTTTTTT. Protein: CASSRRGRTGELFF.

V and J are TRBV6-2 or TRBV6-3 and TRBJ2-5; TRBD1 matches 9 bases. With 2 bases clipped from V and 4 bases from J, the junction kept 8 bases outside the gene matches. CDR1 and CDR2 from the germline V gene are MNHEY and SVGEGT. This CDR3 is built from 16 residues. For the CDR3, the DNA is TGTGCCAGCAGTTACAAGATAACAGGGGGCAGAGAGACCCAGTACTTC. It encodes CASSYKITGGRETQYF.

CDR3 sequence reads: CASSLAVGSPYEQYF. The CDR3 nucleotides read TGCGCCAGCAGCTTGGCGGTAGGGTCCCCCTACGAGCAGTACTTC. The chain recombines TRBV5-1 with TRBJ2-7; D uncertain. V gave up 0 bases and J gave up 2 bases, with 12 bases separating them. The CDR3 length is 15 residues. Germline-derived CDR1 and CDR2 are SGHRS and YFSETQ.

This rearrangement joins TRBV6-1 to TRBJ1-1, with a tentative D call TRBD1 (5 bases). This CDR3 has 15 residues. Trimming took 1 base from V and 1 from J, leaving 10 bases between them. Germline CDR1 MNHNS, CDR2 SASEGT. CDR3 bases: TGTGCCAGCAGTGAAGGAGGGGTTGGGAACACTGAAGCTTTCTTT. Its protein product is CASSEGGVGNTEAFF.

This CDR3 reads CAWSGLRADGRYEKLFF. CDR3 nucleotide sequence: TGTGCCTGGAGCGGGCTACGGGCGGACGGAAGATATGAAAAACTGTTTTTT. V usage is TRBV30 and J usage is TRBJ1-4; D is unclear. Germline loops: CDR1 GTSNPN, CDR2 SVGIG (reference sequence). V lost 3 bases to trimming and J lost 6 bases, with 23 bases between them. The CDR3 runs to 17 residues.

The J gene is TRBJ1-1, the V gene TRBV19, with D possibly being TRBD1 (5 bases). Trimming took 6 bases from V and 1 from J, leaving 9 bases between them. Germline CDR1 and CDR2: LNHDA and SQIVND (reference sequence). This CDR3 spans 13 amino acids. CDR3 sequence: CASSRGGNTEAFF. In DNA form, the CDR3 reads TGTGCCAGTAGCCGGGGGGGGAACACTGAAGCTTTCTTT.

V gene TRBV7-2 combines with J gene TRBJ1-2; the match to TRBD1 covers 9 bases. Germline V gene lookup returns CDR1 SGHTA and CDR2 FQGNSA. The V segment lost 0 bases and the J segment 5 bases; nucleotides outside the gene matches: 7. This CDR3 is built from 16 residues. CDR3 sequence: CASSLAGTGNRYGYTF. CDR3 DNA: TGTGCCAGCAGCTTAGCCGGGACAGGGAACAGGTATGGCTACACCTTC.

V is TRBV6-6 and J is TRBJ1-1; 7 bases agree with TRBD1. J lost 1 base, V lost 3 bases, and 2 bases had no gene match. Germline assignment: CDR1 MNHNY and CDR2 SVGAGI (reference sequence). The CDR3 sequence is 14 residues long. The CDR3 spells CASSYRTGNTEAFF. In DNA, the CDR3 is TGTGCCAGCAGTTATCGGACAGGGAACACTGAAGCTTTCTTT.

In this sample, this clone turned up a few times. As DNA, the CDR3 is TGTGCCAGCAGCTTGGAACAGGGACTGAGAAGGGAGCAGTACTTC. It specifies CASSLEQGLRREQYF. This chain uses TRBV5-6 with TRBJ2-7; D may correspond to TRBD1 or TRBD2 (6 bases each). V dropped 0 bases and J dropped 7 bases, with 17 bases sitting between them. This CDR3 has 15 residues. The germline V gene encodes CDR1 SGHDT and CDR2 YYEEEE.

This clone was found a few times. The genes are TRBV9 and TRBJ2-7; TRBD2 matches at 9 bases. Trimming cost V 0 bases and J 6 bases; bases outside gene matches: 7. The V gene's germline CDR1 is SGDLS and CDR2 YYNGEE. The CDR3 runs 15 residues. Here the CDR3 DNA reads TGTGCCAGCAGCGTAGGACTAGCGGTCCCACTCGAGCAGTACTTC. As protein: CASSVGLAVPLEQYF. Full variable domain (remainder filled in from reference TRBV9 and TRBJ2-7): DSGVTQTPKHLITATGQRVTLRCSPRSGDLSVYWYQQSLDQGLQFLIQYYNGEERAKGNILERFSAQQFPDLHSELNLSSLELGDSALYFCASSVGLAVPLEQYFGPGTRLTVT.

The rearrangement joins TRBV7-2 to TRBJ1-6; 7 nucleotides align to TRBD1. CDR3 length: 14 amino acids. CDR1 is SGHTA, CDR2 FQGNSA, per germline. V gave up 7 bases and J gave up 7 bases; unmatched junction bases: 7. Here the CDR3 reads CASKTGTENSPLHF. The CDR3 bases are TGTGCCAGCAAGACAGGGACAGAAAATTCACCCCTCCACTTT. Variable domain in full (rest from reference TRBV7-2 and TRBJ1-6): GAGVSQSPSNKVTEKGKDVELRCDPISGHTALYWYRQSLGQGLEFLIYFQGNSAPDKSGLPSDRFSAERTGGSVSTLTIQRTQQEDSAVYLCASKTGTENSPLHFGNGTRLTVT.

Here the CDR3 reads CASSPTGEPNYGYTF. CDR3 nucleotide sequence: TGTGCCAGCAGTCCCACAGGGGAACCTAACTATGGCTACACCTTC. The V and J genes are TRBV6-5 and TRBJ1-2; 7 nucleotides align to TRBD1. This CDR3 has 15 amino acids. In germline, CDR1 is MNHEY, CDR2 SVGAGI. Trimming cost V 5 bases and J 0 bases; bases outside gene matches: 6.

This sequence joins TRBV6-5 and TRBJ1-1, with D perhaps TRBD1 (5 bases). The CDR3 sequence is 13 residues long. V was pared by 0 bases and J by 9 bases, with 11 bases between. Germline-derived CDR1 and CDR2 are MNHEY and SVGAGI. The CDR3 sequence: CASSYSIGEKAFF. The DNA for the CDR3 is TGTGCCAGCAGTTACTCGATAGGGGAGAAAGCTTTCTTT.